This entry lists 26 T cell receptor beta chains sequenced from one sample in a study of blood T cell repertoires in COVID-19. Measured with immunoSEQ multiplex PCR; TCRdb has only the in-frame clones, and not every one. The sample holds roughly 440,000 clones, approximately 90% seen once. The sample taken for sequencing was peripheral blood. The receptors shown here come from a woman in her 50s with COVID-19, enrolled during active disease.

The chain employs TRBV6-4 and TRBJ2-1; possible D gene TRBD2, 6 bases. Per germline, CDR1 MRHNA and CDR2 SNTAGT. Trimming stripped 4 bases from V and 10 bases from J, with 14 bases between. The CDR3 runs 13 residues. The CDR3 coding sequence is TGTGCCAGCAGTGCAATCCATGGAGGGGAGCAGTTCTTC. This gives the protein CASSAIHGGEQFF.

The chain uses TRBV14 and TRBJ1-4, with D maybe TRBD1 (5 bases). V was clipped by 1 base and J by 7 bases, with 13 bases between them. Germline V lookup: CDR1 SGHDN, CDR2 FVKESK. This CDR3 has 15 amino acids. The CDR3 nucleotides are TGTGCCAGCAGCCAAGTCCAGGGTCCAAGTGAAAAACTGTTTTTT. This encodes CASSQVQGPSEKLFF. The whole variable domain, filled in from reference TRBV14 and TRBJ1-4, reads EAGVTQFPSHSVIEKGQTVTLRCDPISGHDNLYWYRRVMGKEIKFLLHFVKESKQDESGMPNNRFLAERTGGTYSTLKVQPAELEDSGVYFCASSQVQGPSEKLFFGSGTQLSVL.

V and J are TRBV5-1 and TRBJ1-3; no clear D. This CDR3 comprises 16 residues. The germline CDR1 and CDR2 sequences are SGHRS and YFSETQ. V was trimmed by 0 bases and J by 2 bases, leaving 12 bases between them. In DNA form, the CDR3 reads TGCGCCAGCAGCTTGGGGGCCCTTAGTCCTGGAAACACCATATATTTT. Amino acids: CASSLGALSPGNTIYF.

The chain combines TRBV5-6 with TRBJ1-2; 12 nucleotides agree with TRBD1. J lost 6 bases, V lost 2 bases, and 8 bases had no gene match. Germline V gives CDR1 SGHDT, CDR2 YYEEEE. CDR3 length equals 16 residues. CDR3 loop: CASSFGTGGVMDGYTF. Here the CDR3 DNA reads TGTGCCAGCAGCTTTGGGACAGGGGGCGTAATGGATGGCTACACCTTC. The full variable domain, completed using reference TRBV5-6 and TRBJ1-2, is DAGVTQSPTHLIKTRGQQVTLRCSPKSGHDTVSWYQQALGQGPQFIFQYYEEEERQRGNFPDRFSGHQFPNYSSELNVNALLLGDSALYLCASSFGTGGVMDGYTFGSGTRLTVV.

V gene TRBV6-5 combines with J gene TRBJ1-2; the match to TRBD1 covers 10 bases. The germline CDR1 and CDR2 sequences are MNHEY and SVGAGI. Trimming took 8 bases from V and 8 from J; bases not matched to a gene: 8. The CDR3 sequence is 13 residues long. CDR3 nucleotide sequence: TGTGCCAGCCACAGACAGGGGGCGCCGGGCTACACCTTC. This sequence encodes CASHRQGAPGYTF.

The chain carries TRBV5-1 and TRBJ2-3, with 11 bases matching TRBD2. This CDR3 is built from 16 residues. Germline V gene sequence: CDR1 SGHRS, CDR2 YFSETQ. V dropped 4 bases and J dropped 0; count of bases not matched to a gene: 4. The CDR3 nucleotides are TGCGCCAGCAGCAGAAGACTAGCGGGGAGCACAGATACGCAGTATTTT. Encoded protein: CASSRRLAGSTDTQYF.

V usage is TRBV10-1 and J usage is TRBJ1-5; D uncertain. The CDR3 is 12 amino acids. The germline gives CDR1 WNHNN, CDR2 SYGVQD (reference sequence). Trimming took off 2 bases at V and 7 bases at J, with 6 bases between the two ends. The CDR3 is CASSEHGQPQHF. The CDR3 bases are TGCGCCAGCAGTGAGCATGGCCAGCCCCAGCATTTT.

Only a few counts were recorded for this clone. In the same sample, other DNA sequences code for this CDR3. V is TRBV2 and J is TRBJ1-2; no firm D call. V shed 8 bases and J shed 4 bases, with 8 bases lying between them. CDR3 length equals 11 residues. The germline gives CDR1 SNHLY, CDR2 FYNNEI. CDR3 amino acids: CASGRGYGYTF. CDR3 nucleotides: TGTGCCAGCGGCCGGGGCTATGGCTACACCTTC.

J is TRBJ2-3 and V is TRBV18; 7 positions match TRBD2. The germline V gene encodes CDR1 KGHSH and CDR2 LQKENI. The length of the CDR3 is 15 residues. After removal of 6 bases from V and 6 bases from J, the junction contained 12 bases not matched to a gene. CDR3 loop: CASSQAGTTGDTQYF. The CDR3 nucleotides are TGTGCCAGCTCCCAGGCGGGGACTACGGGGGATACGCAGTATTTT.

The V call is TRBV6-5, the J call TRBJ1-5; 11 bases align to TRBD1. The germline V gene has CDR1 MNHEY and CDR2 SVGAGI. V was pared by 6 bases and J by 5 bases, with 3 bases of the junction left unmatched. CDR3 size: 14 residues. CDR3 DNA: TGTGCCAGCAGAGGGACAGGGGGTTATCAGCCCCAGCATTTT. This codes for CASRGTGGYQPQHF.

The chain uses TRBV24-1 and TRBJ2-2; 8 bases are a match to TRBD1. Germline CDR1 reads KGHDR; CDR2 reads SFDVKD. V was pared by 7 bases and J by 4 bases, with 4 bases of the junction left unmatched. The CDR3 sequence is 14 residues long. The CDR3 nucleotides read TGTGCCACCAGCCGAACAGGGGGCACCGGGGAGCTGTTTTTT. Amino acids: CATSRTGGTGELFF.

The chain carries TRBV6-5 and TRBJ2-3; 7 bases match TRBD2. Germline assignment: CDR1 MNHEY and CDR2 SVGAGI. This CDR3 has 14 residues. The J segment lost 5 bases and the V segment lost 6 bases, leaving 8 bases of the junction unmatched. The CDR3 spells CASRRLAEGDTQYF. In DNA, the CDR3 is TGTGCCAGCAGAAGACTAGCTGAGGGAGATACGCAGTATTTT.

This clone occurred a few times. CDR3 amino acids: CASSFQGGTEAFF. The CDR3, as DNA: TGTGCCAGCAGCTTCCAGGGGGGCACTGAAGCTTTCTTT. The V gene is TRBV11-3, the J gene TRBJ1-1; 7 bases are a match to TRBD1. With 3 bases clipped from V and 4 bases from J, the junction kept 2 bases outside the gene matches. The CDR3 runs to 13 residues. Germline assignment: CDR1 SGHNT and CDR2 YENEEA. Using reference TRBV11-3 and TRBJ1-1 for the parts outside the CDR3, the full variable domain is EAGVVQSPRYKIIEKKQPVAFWCNPISGHNTLYWYLQNLGQGPELLIRYENEEAVDDSQLPKDRFSAERLKGVDSTLKIQPAELGDSAVYLCASSFQGGTEAFFGQGTRLTVV.

CDR3 residues: CASSFLPDRVLKQYF. The CDR3, as DNA: TGTGCCAGCAGTTTCCTCCCGGACAGGGTGTTGAAGCAGTACTTC. The rearrangement joins TRBV28 to TRBJ2-7; TRBD1 aligns across 8 bases. Looked up from germline, CDR1 is MDHEN and CDR2 is SYDVKM. This CDR3 has 15 amino acids. The trim removed 3 bases at V and 8 bases at J, leaving 12 bases unmatched.

This chain connects TRBV12-3 or TRBV12-4 to TRBJ2-3; D call uncertain. Trimming removed 3 bases from V and 4 bases from J, with 8 bases in between. The CDR3 loop spans 13 amino acids. The DNA of the CDR3 is TGTGCCAGCAGTTTTTCCGGGTCAGATACGCAGTATTTT. Protein product: CASSFSGSDTQYF.

This chain links TRBV10-3 with TRBJ1-2, with D tentatively TRBD1 (5 bases). The CDR3 length is 15 residues. Germline V CDR1 and CDR2: ENHRY, SYGVKD. V was shortened by 8 bases and J by 4 bases, with 20 bases between the two germline ends. The CDR3, as DNA: TGTGCCATCCACGATCCAGGGACTTCGGGCTATGGCTACACCTTC. This translates into CAIHDPGTSGYGYTF.

The chain recombines TRBV6-5 with TRBJ2-1; TRBD1 aligns across 9 bases. V was pared by 5 bases and J by 10 bases, with 3 bases of the junction left unmatched. The V gene's germline CDR1 is MNHEY and CDR2 SVGAGI. The CDR3 runs to 12 residues. The CDR3 coding sequence is TGTGCCAGCAGTAAGGACAGGGGCGAGCAGTTCTTC. Its translation: CASSKDRGEQFF.

This chain joins TRBV5-1 and TRBJ2-4, with a weak D call TRBD2 (5 bases). Per germline, CDR1 SGHRS and CDR2 YFSETQ. The CDR3 runs to 15 residues. V was pared by 4 bases and J by 4 bases, with 15 bases between. CDR3 protein: CASSPQSGVKNIQYF. In nucleotides, the CDR3 is TGCGCCAGCAGCCCCCAATCCGGGGTTAAAAACATTCAGTACTTC. The variable domain in full, with the rest retrieved from reference TRBV5-1 and TRBJ2-4, is KAGVTQTPRYLIKTRGQQVTLSCSPISGHRSVSWYQQTPGQGLQFLFEYFSETQRNKGNFPGRFSGRQFSNSRSEMNVSTLELGDSALYLCASSPQSGVKNIQYFGAGTRLSVL.

The V gene is TRBV19, the J gene TRBJ1-2; D ambiguous. The V gene's germline CDR1 is LNHDA and CDR2 SQIVND (reference sequence). The ends were cut back, 8 bases at V and 0 bases at J, with 13 bases in the middle. The CDR3 is 14 residues long. The DNA for the CDR3 is TGTGCCAGTTCTTCCTCGAACACTAACTATGGCTACACCTTC. As protein: CASSSSNTNYGYTF.

The rearrangement uses TRBV5-6 and TRBJ1-1; the match to TRBD1 covers 7 bases. The germline gives CDR1 SGHDT, CDR2 YYEEEE. V lost 0 bases and J lost 10; bases outside the gene matches: 3. The CDR3 is made up of 12 amino acids. CDR3 sequence (DNA): TGTGCCAGCAGCTTGGGACAGGGTCGAGCTTTCTTT. Amino acids: CASSLGQGRAFF. Looking up the rest from reference TRBV5-6 and TRBJ1-1 gives the full variable domain: DAGVTQSPTHLIKTRGQQVTLRCSPKSGHDTVSWYQQALGQGPQFIFQYYEEEERQRGNFPDRFSGHQFPNYSSELNVNALLLGDSALYLCASSLGQGRAFFGQGTRLTVV.

The chain combines TRBV5-5 with TRBJ2-7; TRBD1 matches 9 bases. This CDR3 spans 14 amino acids. V lost 4 bases, J lost 3 bases, and 5 bases stayed unmatched. The V gene's germline CDR1 is SGHKS and CDR2 YYEKEE (reference sequence). CDR3 sequence (DNA): TGTGCCAGCAGCCCGGGACAGGGATACTACGAGCAGTACTTC. It yields the protein CASSPGQGYYEQYF.

This rearrangement joins TRBV5-1 to TRBJ2-5; TRBD2 might be the D (6 bases). Germline V CDR1 and CDR2: SGHRS, YFSETQ. Trimming cost V 5 bases and J 4 bases, with 15 bases left between them. The CDR3 runs 14 residues. Here the CDR3 reads CASRVPGVRETQYF. In DNA form, the CDR3 reads TGCGCCAGCAGGGTACCGGGAGTTCGAGAGACCCAGTACTTC.

As for this clone: This sample also contains other DNA sequences that code for the same CDR3. The genes are TRBV9 and TRBJ1-2; D ambiguous. The germline CDR1 and CDR2 sequences are SGDLS and YYNGEE. This CDR3 has 14 amino acids. V lost 0 bases and J lost 4, with 10 bases in between. The CDR3 is CASSVAGGGYGYTF. Here the CDR3 DNA reads TGTGCCAGCAGCGTAGCTGGCGGCGGCTATGGCTACACCTTC.

The chain recombines TRBV29-1 with TRBJ1-2; 8 bases fit TRBD1. The ends lost 6 bases at V and 2 bases at J; junction bases unmatched: 8. CDR1 is SQVTM, CDR2 ANQGSEA, per germline. This CDR3 contains 14 residues. The CDR3 DNA follows: TGCAGCGTACTTCTGACAGGGGACAACTATGGCTACACCTTC. Its protein is CSVLLTGDNYGYTF.

J is TRBJ1-4 and V is TRBV9; weak D call: TRBD1 (5 bases). CDR3 size: 15 residues. The ends were cut back, 4 bases at V and 8 bases at J, with 18 bases in the middle. Germline V CDR1 and CDR2: SGDLS, YYNGEE. The CDR3 sequence: CASSPRDFASEKLFF. The CDR3 DNA reads as TGTGCCAGCAGCCCCCGGGACTTCGCCTCCGAAAAACTGTTTTTT.

The CDR3 sequence is CASSQATGNNEQFF. The DNA for the CDR3 is TGTGCCAGCAGCCAAGCGACAGGGAACAATGAGCAGTTCTTC. The chain uses TRBV4-2 and TRBJ2-1; 7 bases align to TRBD1. J gave up 5 bases and V 1 base, and 2 bases lay outside the gene matches. The CDR3 has 14 residues. Germline CDR1 and CDR2: LGHNA and YNFKEQ.